The 9 T cell receptor beta chains listed next were all sequenced from one sample in a study of blood T cell repertoires in COVID-19. Repertoires were generated with immunoSEQ multiplex PCR, while TCRdb's copy carries only in-frame clones and drops some. The sample lists hundreds of thousands of clones; about four fifths were seen once. The sample consisted of peripheral blood. The receptors shown here come from a woman between 45 and 60 years old with acute or convalescent COVID-19.

The chain combines TRBV7-2 with TRBJ2-3; 7 bases are shared with TRBD2. Unmatched junction bases numbered 0, after V lost 3 bases and J lost 0 bases. CDR1 SGHTA and CDR2 FQGNSA come from the germline V gene. CDR3 length: 14 amino acids. CDR3 sequence: CASSLRGSTDTQYF. CDR3 in DNA: TGTGCCAGCAGCTTGCGGGGGAGCACAGATACGCAGTATTTT.

The genes are TRBV3-1 (or the pseudogene TRBV3-2) and TRBJ1-2, with 10 bases aligning to TRBD1. J gave up 5 bases and V 1 base, and 4 bases lay outside the gene matches. The CDR3 length is 15 residues. The germline CDR1 and CDR2 sequences are LGHDT and YNNKEL (reference sequence). The CDR3 coding sequence is TGTGCCAGCAGCCAAGTCGGGACAGGGGTTTATGGCTACACCTTC. Translated, it gives CASSQVGTGVYGYTF.

The chain carries TRBV27 and TRBJ2-1; D is perhaps TRBD2 (6 bases). V was trimmed by 9 bases and J by 0 bases, leaving 12 bases between them. The CDR3 consists of 14 residues. From germline, CDR1 is MNHEY and CDR2 SMNVEV (reference sequence). The CDR3 bases are TGTGCCAGTCGTCGGAGGGGCTCCTACAATGAGCAGTTCTTC. It translates to CASRRRGSYNEQFF.

V is TRBV4-1 and J is TRBJ2-1; 7 bases are shared with TRBD2. The CDR3 contains 16 residues. Germline loops: CDR1 MGHRA, CDR2 YSYEKL. V lost 1 base to trimming and J lost 8 bases; unmatched junction nucleotides: 11. The CDR3, as DNA: TGCGCCAGCAGCCAAGTCTTTGGCGGGAGAGGCGATGAGCAGTTCTTC. This codes for CASSQVFGGRGDEQFF.

Only a few counts were recorded for this clone. The chain joins TRBV12-3 or TRBV12-4 to TRBJ2-1, with D perhaps matching TRBD1 (6 bases). V was clipped by 6 bases and J by 3 bases, with 9 bases between them. The CDR3 is 13 amino acids. The CDR3 spells CASRTGLYNEQFF. The DNA of the CDR3 is TGTGCCAGCAGGACAGGTCTCTACAATGAGCAGTTCTTC.

V usage is TRBV5-5 and J usage is TRBJ2-7, with a possible D match to TRBD1 (5 bases). Germline CDR1 reads SGHKS; CDR2 reads YYEKEE (reference sequence). This CDR3 region has 15 residues. V was clipped by 0 bases and J by 3 bases, with 13 bases between them. CDR3 residues: CASSLGSTRDYEQYF. CDR3 DNA: TGTGCCAGCAGCTTGGGATCCACCAGGGACTACGAGCAGTACTTC.

This sequence joins TRBV6-4 and TRBJ2-1, with D possibly TRBD2 on 5 matching bases. Trimming shortened V by 8 bases and J by 7 bases, and 18 bases separated the two germline ends. The CDR3 runs 14 residues. In germline, CDR1 is MRHNA, CDR2 SNTAGT. The CDR3 DNA reads as TGTGCCAGCGGGTCTAGCCGAAAGGATAATGAGCAGTTCTTC. Protein sequence: CASGSSRKDNEQFF.

The rearrangement uses TRBV7-2 and TRBJ2-7; a weak D match, TRBD1 (6 bases). V lost 4 bases and J lost 0, with 13 bases in between. Germline lookup yields CDR1 SGHTA and CDR2 FQGNSA. The CDR3 is 15 amino acids. CDR3 amino acids: CASSSGDAYSYEQYF. As DNA, the CDR3 is TGTGCCAGCAGCTCAGGGGACGCCTACTCCTACGAGCAGTACTTC.

The V and J genes are TRBV7-6 and TRBJ2-3; possibly TRBD2 for D (7 bases). The CDR3 runs to 16 residues. In germline, CDR1 is SGHVS, CDR2 FNYEAQ. V was pared by 5 bases and J by 2 bases, with 17 bases between. In DNA form, the CDR3 reads TGTGCCAGCAGCCCCAGAGGGGGAGGGCCCACAGATACGCAGTATTTT. It yields the protein CASSPRGGGPTDTQYF. Based on the CDR3 plus reference TRBV7-6 and TRBJ2-3, the full variable domain is GAGVSQSPRYKVTKRGQDVALRCDPISGHVSLYWYRQALGQGPEFLTYFNYEAQQDKSGLPNDRFSAERPEGSISTLTIQRTEQRDSAMYRCASSPRGGGPTDTQYFGPGTRLTVL.